The 4 T cell receptor beta chains below all came from one sample that was sequenced in a study of T cells after posttransplantation cyclophosphamide. Sequencing was performed with immunoSEQ multiplex PCR; in TCRdb, only in-frame clones are kept and a portion is missing. The sample includes 20,000 to 30,000 clones, none of them occurring once. What was sequenced was PBMCs. The receptors here all came from a woman aged 45-59 years in good health, CMV-negative, and a related stem cell transplant donor.

This clone occurred many times. J is TRBJ1-1 and V is TRBV27, with 7 nucleotides matching TRBD1. After removal of 5 bases from V and 8 bases from J, the junction contained 8 bases not matched to a gene. Germline-derived CDR1 and CDR2 are MNHEY and SMNVEV (reference sequence). CDR3 size: 13 residues. CDR3 loop: CASSTIYRGEAFF. The DNA for the CDR3 is TGTGCCAGCAGTACAATTTACAGGGGAGAAGCTTTCTTT.

This clone appeared many times. This chain uses TRBV7-8 with TRBJ2-2, with D possibly TRBD1 on 5 matching bases. This CDR3 comprises 16 residues. Trimming stripped 5 bases from V and 4 bases from J, with 17 bases between. CDR1 and CDR2 (germline): SGHVS, FQNEAQ. The CDR3 DNA is TGTGCCAGCAGCGTGGACGACATAGGGGCCACCGGGGAGCTGTTTTTT. This codes for CASSVDDIGATGELFF.

This clone was observed at least ten times. CDR3 sequence: CASSPGTGAYEQYF. In DNA form, the CDR3 reads TGTGCCAGCAGCCCCGGGACAGGGGCCTACGAGCAGTACTTC. This chain connects TRBV13 to TRBJ2-7; 10 bases agree with TRBD1. With V trimmed by 5 bases and J by 2 bases, 3 bases remained unmatched. The CDR3 extends over 14 amino acids. The germline V gene has CDR1 PRHDT and CDR2 FYEKMQ (reference sequence).

This clone was seen many times. The chain is built from TRBV7-6 and TRBJ1-1, with D tentatively TRBD1 (5 bases). Germline CDR1 is SGHVS and CDR2 is FNYEAQ. This CDR3 is built from 13 residues. Trimming removed 1 base from V and 12 bases from J, with 15 bases in between. CDR3 sequence (DNA): TGTGCCAGCAGCTTAGGATGGGGGGGTGAGACTTTCTTT. Translated, it gives CASSLGWGGETFF.